Sequencing of this T cell receptor beta chain was carried out in a study of OX40 agonist ivuxolimab in advanced cancers. Sequencing used immunoSEQ multiplex PCR; TCRdb keeps in-frame clones, though not all of them. The repertoire holds about 63,000 clones, with around nine tenths as singletons. Only one count was recorded for this clone. Looked up from germline, CDR1 is SGHTA and CDR2 is FQGNSA. The CDR3 has 17 amino acids. J gave up 1 base and V 5 bases, and 5 bases lay outside the gene matches. This clonotype was obtained from an adult with an advanced solid tumor such as melanoma, head and neck, liver or kidney cancer. V is TRBV7-2 and J is TRBJ2-1; TRBD2 aligns across 13 bases. The material sequenced was CD4+ or CD8+ T cells sorted from blood, taken in a trial of the OX40 agonist ivuxolimab. The CDR3 sequence: CASSQTSGRHSYNEQFF. The CDR3 DNA follows: TGTGCCAGCAGCCAGACTAGCGGGAGGCATTCCTACAATGAGCAGTTCTTC.